Here is one T cell receptor (beta chain) with its context. This specimen comes from a study of blood T cell repertoires in COVID-19. At the level of the study: Collection of acute and convalescent COVID-19 samples took place in the United States, Italy and Spain. PBMCs, B-cell-depleted T cells, or T cells were the source of the cDNA or gDNA that made up the material.

Germline trimming cut 0 bases from V and 3 bases from J; bases unmatched to any gene: 15. The CDR3 has 19 amino acids. Germline CDR1 is SGHRS and CDR2 is YFSETQ. Per the original data handling: Estimated nucleated cell counts came from reference gene primer amplification. Assay: immunoSEQ multiplex PCR; the TCRdb copy retains only in-frame clones and omits some. That table supplies the V and J calls and clone size; D and trimming were determined from the DNA. In the table there are 110,000 or so clones, about three quarters of which are singletons. The sequencing input was peripheral blood. The source is a human donor in a cohort sampled during active or convalescent COVID-19. The chain has TRBV5-1 and TRBJ2-3; 8 bases map to TRBD2. The CDR3 protein is CASSLALLGGGSSTDTQYF. The CDR3 coding sequence is TGCGCCAGCAGCTTGGCCCTGCTGGGCGGGGGGAGTAGTACAGATACGCAGTATTTT.